The entry below describes one T cell receptor (beta chain). cDNA came from 0.5 to 1 ug RNA primed by random hexamers. Using its own MiXCR run on the immunoSEQ multiplex PCR reads, TCRdb lists one record per CDR3 protein. The data show about 180,000 distinct CDR3 sequences, roughly 94% seen once. The record originates from a study of CD8 T cells in Susac syndrome. This clonotype originated in a human donor with Susac syndrome. The sample comprised CD4+ T cells from PBMCs.

The CDR3 bases are TGTGCCAGTAGTCAACAAGCCCGGGTAGGCAATGAGCAGTTCTTC. Translation gives CASSQQARVGNEQFF. V is TRBV19 and J is TRBJ2-1; D is ambiguous. The CDR3 runs to 15 residues. Germline assignment: CDR1 LNHDA and CDR2 SQIVND (reference sequence). Trimming removed 5 bases from V and 6 bases from J, with 17 bases in between.